This T cell receptor beta chain is from a study of blood T cell repertoires in COVID-19. Turning to the study itself: The origin of the acute and convalescent COVID-19 samples was the United States, Italy and Spain. PBMCs, B-cell-depleted T cells, or T cells provided the cDNA or gDNA that made up the material.

CDR3 length: 15 residues. V was pared by 5 bases and J by 3 bases, with 5 bases of the junction left unmatched. Germline values: CDR1 SEHNR, CDR2 FQNEAQ (reference sequence). In the source study's methods: For nucleated cells, counts were estimated from reference gene primer amplification. Here immunoSEQ multiplex PCR was the method, and the copy in TCRdb shows in-frame clones only, minus some. The DNA was the basis for D and trimming; V, J and clone size are from that table. Among approximately 160,000 clones listed, more than 90% were seen once. The TCR sequence derives from a man in his sixties with active or convalescent COVID-19. The chain links TRBV7-9 to TRBJ2-7; 12 nucleotides agree with TRBD2. What was sequenced was peripheral blood. The CDR3 reads CASSAASGGDYEQYF. For the CDR3, the DNA is TGTGCCAGCAGCGCCGCTAGCGGGGGGGACTACGAGCAGTACTTC.